This TCR beta chain originates from a study of response to subunit inactivated influenza vaccine. Study-wide points: Only a handful of new T cells, the authors suggested, are recruited with each seasonal influenza vaccination.

In TCRdb, the RT-PCR reads were re-called with MiXCR into one record per CDR3 protein. The sample has 540,000 or so distinct CDR3 sequences, 10% to 15% seen once; the top ten hold around 13%. The trim removed 0 bases at V and 1 base at J, leaving 4 bases unmatched. CDR1 is SGHTA, CDR2 FQGNSA, per germline. CDR3 length equals 16 residues. Comment on this clonotype: What it binds is unknown.

The sequenced sample was PBMCs from blood, obtained about 40 days after vaccination. The source of this sequence is a man aged 45 to 65 who received an inactivated influenza vaccine. The V and J genes are TRBV7-2 and TRBJ2-3, with 7 bases identical to TRBD1. The CDR3 coding sequence is TGTGCCAGCAGCTTAGCGCCCGGGACAGGCACAGATACGCAGTATTTT. Amino acids: CASSLAPGTGTDTQYF.